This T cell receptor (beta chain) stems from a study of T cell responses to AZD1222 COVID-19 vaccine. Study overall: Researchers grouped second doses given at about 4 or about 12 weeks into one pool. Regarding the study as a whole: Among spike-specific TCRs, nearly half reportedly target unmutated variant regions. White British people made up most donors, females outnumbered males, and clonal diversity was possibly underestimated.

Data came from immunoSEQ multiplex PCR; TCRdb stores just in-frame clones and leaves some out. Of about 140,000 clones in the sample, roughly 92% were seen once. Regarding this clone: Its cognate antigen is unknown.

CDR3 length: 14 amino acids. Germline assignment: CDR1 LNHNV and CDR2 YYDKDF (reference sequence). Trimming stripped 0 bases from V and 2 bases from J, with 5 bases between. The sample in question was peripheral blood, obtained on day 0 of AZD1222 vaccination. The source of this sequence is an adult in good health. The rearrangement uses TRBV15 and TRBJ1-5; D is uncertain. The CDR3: CATSRELGNQPQHF. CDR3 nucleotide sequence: TGTGCCACCAGCAGAGAGTTAGGCAATCAGCCCCAGCATTTT.